This TCR beta chain was sequenced during a study of T cell responses to AZD1222 COVID-19 vaccine. The protocol was immunoSEQ multiplex PCR, while the TCRdb copy is restricted to in-frame clones and leaves out a portion. This repertoire shows 100,000 to 150,000 clones, 84% found once; its top ten account for about 29%. The CDR3 spans 12 residues. The germline V and J ends were trimmed by 4 bases and 8 bases, with 11 bases remaining between them. The clonotype originates from an adult who received the AZD1222 COVID-19 vaccine. The V gene is TRBV12-3 or TRBV12-4, the J gene TRBJ1-2; D remains unclear. Sequenced here: peripheral blood, sampled 28 days after the second AZD1222 dose. CDR3 region: CASSSGYEGYTF. The CDR3 DNA is TGTGCCAGCAGTTCGGGGTATGAGGGCTACACCTTC.